This T cell receptor beta chain comes out of a study of T cell repertoires in cytomegalovirus infection (dated by TCRdb to about 2019). For the wider study: Donor HLA type was relevant to the analysis, as public TCR beta signatures indicated carriage of CMV infection together with the matching HLA type. Study-wide conclusions, independent of this receptor: The ex vivo response was dominated by HLA-C-restricted CMV-specific TCR beta clonotypes, which also provided the single most frequent clonotype in two of eight donors. Cumulative frequency of public TCR beta family members discriminated carriers of CMV infection plus the relevant HLA type in this cohort and an independent roughly 320-donor cohort.

CDR1 and CDR2 (MDHEN, SYDVKM) derive from the germline V gene. There are 13 amino acids in the CDR3, from cysteine to phenylalanine inclusive. The CDR3 DNA has 39 bases and is translated from base 1. Trimming costs V 6 bases and J 9 bases, and their ends lie 12 bases apart. The instrument given in TCRdb is Illumina HiSeq 1500. The public reads were reprocessed in TCRdb via fastp at Q25 and MiXCR, keeping in-frame beta chains. Entries that share a CDR3 protein sequence are merged under the most common genes and DNA. The sample table holds 200,000 to 300,000 distinct CDR3 sequences, of which approximately 9.1% were seen once. The top ten clonotypes cover about 15% of the sample. This clonotype was observed at least ten times. Its antigen remains unidentified. Base quality data are lacking; no much larger clone is found one base away.

This TCR was recovered from a human donor in good health (CMV status not recorded). Some clones in this sample may be carry-over from other donors' samples. The V and J genes are TRBV28 and TRBJ1-6; 5 matching bases give a weak D call of TRBD1. Sequencing was done on a sample of PBMCs. The CDR3 has the sequence CASRGTESSPLHF. The DNA is as follows: TGTGCCAGCAGGGGGACGGAAAGTTCACCCCTCCACTTT.